A selection of T cell receptor beta chains follows, all from one sample in a study of CD8 T cells in Susac syndrome. TCRdb re-called the immunoSEQ multiplex PCR reads with MiXCR, one entry per CDR3 protein. The data contain tens of thousands of distinct CDR3 sequences, approximately 94% of them singletons. Sample: CD8+ T cells from PBMCs. The receptors stem from a human donor with multiple sclerosis. Each CDR3 is given with its conserved first and last residue. Each record gives: D gene, V gene, clone size, J gene, CDR3 protein, CDR3 DNA. D genes are given only for firm matches. Expanded clones get a size class; other rows say once, few or many, or leave the size out.

TRBD1	TRBV18	-	TRBJ1-1	CASSRPGTGDMNTEAFF	TGTGCCAGCTCACGACCCGGGACAGGGGACATGAACACTGAAGCTTTCTTT
TRBD1	TRBV30	-	TRBJ1-1	CAWNRGNTEAFF	TGTGCCTGGAACAGGGGGAACACTGAAGCTTTCTTT
TRBD2	TRBV7-2	-	TRBJ2-7	CASSVILAGGPYEQYF	TGTGCCAGCAGCGTCATTCTAGCGGGGGGTCCCTACGAGCAGTACTTC
TRBD1	TRBV29-1	-	TRBJ1-4	CSVEGRDREYEKLFF	TGCAGCGTTGAAGGGCGGGACAGGGAGTACGAAAAACTGTTTTTT
-	TRBV12-3/TRBV12-4	-	TRBJ1-3	CASSLGPGNTIYF	TGTGCCAGCAGTTTAGGACCTGGAAACACCATATATTTT
-	TRBV27	-	TRBJ1-3	CASSFGQGGGNTIYF	TGTGCCAGCAGTTTTGGGCAGGGAGGAGGAAACACCATATATTTT
-	TRBV13	-	TRBJ1-5	CASSLARGQPQHF	TGTGCCAGCAGCTTAGCGAGGGGTCAGCCCCAGCATTTT
TRBD1	TRBV4-2	-	TRBJ1-3	CASSPLSNTGTDSGNTIYF	TGTGCCAGCAGCCCCCTCTCTAATACCGGGACAGACTCTGGAAACACCATATATTTT
-	TRBV12-3/TRBV12-4	once	TRBJ2-2	CASQFGRELFF	TGTGCCAGCCAGTTCGGTCGGGAGCTGTTTTTT
TRBD2	TRBV5-4	-	TRBJ2-1	CASSFQSSGYNEQFF	TGTGCCAGCAGCTTCCAGTCTAGCGGGTACAATGAGCAGTTCTTC
TRBD1	TRBV6-2/TRBV6-3	-	TRBJ2-7	CASSYGTGFHEQYF	TGTGCCAGCAGTTACGGGACAGGGTTCCACGAGCAGTACTTC
-	TRBV29-1	-	TRBJ2-3	CSVLQPHVTTDTQYF	TGCAGCGTTCTCCAGCCCCACGTTACCACAGATACGCAGTATTTT
TRBD1	TRBV29-1	once	TRBJ1-1	CSVDSTGGLDTEAFF	TGCAGCGTTGACTCGACAGGGGGCTTGGACACTGAAGCTTTCTTT
TRBD1	TRBV27	-	TRBJ1-2	CASRGQGSVAGYTF	TGTGCCAGCAGGGGACAGGGATCAGTAGCGGGCTACACCTTC
TRBD2	TRBV7-9	-	TRBJ2-1	CASIRGEGRYNEQFF	TGTGCCAGCATCCGCGGGGAGGGGAGATACAATGAGCAGTTCTTC
-	TRBV6-5	-	TRBJ1-1	CASSYSAGAGTEAFF	TGTGCCAGCAGTTACTCGGCGGGGGCAGGCACTGAAGCTTTCTTT
TRBD1	TRBV7-9	-	TRBJ2-1	CASSLEGVRGPTQFF	TGTGCCAGCAGCTTAGAAGGGGTCAGGGGGCCCACCCAGTTCTTC
-	TRBV12-3/TRBV12-4	-	TRBJ2-3	CASSLPTSSDTQYF	TGTGCCAGCAGTTTACCCACTTCGTCAGATACGCAGTATTTT
-	TRBV2	-	TRBJ2-7	CASSDPGNGEQYF	TGTGCCAGCAGTGACCCCGGGAATGGAGAGCAGTACTTC
TRBD1	TRBV4-3	-	TRBJ1-3	CASSQAPGQGGNTIYF	TGCGCCAGCAGCCAAGCACCGGGACAGGGGGGAAACACCATATATTTT
-	TRBV7-8	-	TRBJ1-1	CASSLGRINTEAFF	TGTGCCAGCAGCTTAGGCAGAATTAACACTGAAGCTTTCTTT
-	TRBV27	-	TRBJ1-2	CASSLEPNPFYGYTF	TGTGCCAGCAGTTTGGAGCCTAACCCCTTCTATGGCTACACCTTC
-	TRBV19	-	TRBJ1-1	CASSMGQNTEAFF	TGTGCCAGTAGTATGGGGCAAAACACTGAAGCTTTCTTT
-	TRBV9	once	TRBJ2-1	CASSLSRQPSYNEQFF	TGTGCCAGCAGCTTAAGCCGGCAGCCGTCCTACAATGAGCAGTTCTTC